This T cell receptor beta chain was identified in a study of blood T cell repertoires in COVID-19. The assay was immunoSEQ multiplex PCR, and TCRdb's table has in-frame clones only and misses some. The repertoire holds some 150,000 clones, with over 70% as singletons. This CDR3 region has 16 residues. Germline V gives CDR1 SGDLS, CDR2 YYNGEE. Trimming took 3 bases from V and 7 from J; bases not matched to a gene: 12. This TCR was sampled from a woman between 45 and 60 years old in a cohort exposed to, infected with or recovered from COVID-19 (not recorded which). The J gene is TRBJ1-1, the V gene TRBV9; 10 bases agree with TRBD1. Specimen: PBMCs or T cells enriched from blood (not recorded which). CDR3 nucleotides: TGTGCCAGCAGCGCACGGTGGACAGGGGGGGAGGTTGAAGCTTTCTTT. Protein sequence: CASSARWTGGEVEAFF.